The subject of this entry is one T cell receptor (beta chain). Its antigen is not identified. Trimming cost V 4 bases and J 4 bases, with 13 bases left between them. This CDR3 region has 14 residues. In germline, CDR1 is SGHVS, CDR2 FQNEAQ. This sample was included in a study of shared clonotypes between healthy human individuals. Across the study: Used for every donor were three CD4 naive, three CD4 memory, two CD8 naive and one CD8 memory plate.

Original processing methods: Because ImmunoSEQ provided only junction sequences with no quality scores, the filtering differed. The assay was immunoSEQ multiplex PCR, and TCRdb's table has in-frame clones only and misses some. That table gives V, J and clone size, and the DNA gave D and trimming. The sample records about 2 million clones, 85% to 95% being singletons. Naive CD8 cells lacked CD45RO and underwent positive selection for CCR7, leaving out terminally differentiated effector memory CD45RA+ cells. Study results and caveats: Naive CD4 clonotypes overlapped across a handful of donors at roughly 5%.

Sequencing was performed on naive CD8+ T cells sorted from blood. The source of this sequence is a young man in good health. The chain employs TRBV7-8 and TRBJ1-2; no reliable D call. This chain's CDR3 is CASSSTAKLYGYTF. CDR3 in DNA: TGTGCCAGCAGCTCTACAGCGAAACTCTATGGCTACACCTTC.